One TCR beta chain is described in this entry. The data are from a study of OX40 agonist ivuxolimab in advanced cancers. Some clones are missing from TCRdb's copy, which holds only in-frame ones; the method was immunoSEQ multiplex PCR. The sample consists of tens of thousands of clones, 84% of them appearing once. This CDR3 is built from 14 residues. Germline trimming cut 5 bases from V and 6 bases from J; bases unmatched to any gene: 3. The germline gives CDR1 LNHDA, CDR2 SQIVND (reference sequence). Here the sequenced sample was CD4+ or CD8+ T cells sorted from blood, taken in a trial of the OX40 agonist ivuxolimab. The chain combines TRBV19 with TRBJ1-4, with TRBD1 matching 10 bases. This clonotype originated in an adult with an advanced solid tumor such as melanoma, head and neck, liver or kidney cancer. DNA for the CDR3: TGTGCCAGTAGTCGACAGGGGGCCCATGAAAAACTGTTTTTT. Amino acid sequence: CASSRQGAHEKLFF.